Given below is one T cell receptor beta chain in context. Genomic DNA acted as the template from which TCR beta VDJ combination and CDR3 sequence profiling were carried out. TCRdb ran MiXCR on the reads and lists one entry per CDR3 protein. The table records just over 450,000 distinct CDR3 sequences, less than 35% of them present only once. This entry comes from a study of CD8+CD57+ T cells in acquired aplastic anemia. Whole-study context: Sorted cells (CD4+ and CD8+) yielded DNA amounts that averaged about 3.1 ug.

Patients included in sequencing had previously demonstrated CD8+CD57+ cell expansion by flow cytometry. The TCR was taken from a human donor with aplastic anemia. The specimen sequenced was sorted CD4+, CD8+, or CD8+CD57+ T cells (not recorded which) from PBMCs.

CDR3 in amino acids: CASSFPPTPGYEQYF. The CDR3 nucleotides are TGTGCCAGCAGTTTTCCTCCTACGCCGGGTTACGAGCAGTACTTC. V and J are TRBV7-2 and TRBJ2-7, with D unclear. CDR3 size: 15 residues. Trimming cost V 6 bases and J 4 bases, with 19 bases left between them. Germline-derived CDR1 and CDR2 are SGHTA and FQGNSA.